These T cell receptor beta chains were read from a single sample in a study of shared clonotypes between healthy human individuals. Using immunoSEQ multiplex PCR, the repertoire was profiled, and TCRdb retains in-frame clones only, with some absent. Here the sample spans over a million clones, around 95% being singletons. The material sequenced was naive CD4+ T cells sorted from blood. These receptors originate from a man under 40 in good health. CDR3s include the opening cysteine and the closing phenylalanine or tryptophan. Fields, in order: D gene, V gene, clone size, J gene, CDR3 protein, CDR3 DNA. The D gene is left open where the match is weak. Size is stated for part of the rows, as once, few or many counts, or as a class when the clone is expanded.

>.|TRBV12-2|.|TRBJ1-1
CASRRTGGGTEAFF
TGTGCAAGTCGCCGGACAGGGGGCGGGACTGAAGCTTTCTTT
>TRBD2|TRBV28|.|TRBJ2-1
CASTSSGGYYNEQFF
TGTGCCAGCACCTCCTCGGGAGGATACTACAATGAGCAGTTCTTC
>.|TRBV7-8|.|TRBJ2-3
CASSLVLAPSSTDTQYF
TGTGCCAGCAGCTTAGTGCTCGCCCCCTCCTCCACAGATACGCAGTATTTT
>TRBD2|TRBV11-3|.|TRBJ2-1
CASSLDSPRPAGGVDEQFF
TGTGCCAGCAGCTTAGATTCGCCCCGACCCGCGGGAGGGGTAGATGAGCAGTTCTTC
>.|TRBV6-6|.|TRBJ2-6
CASSGPSGANVLTF
TGTGCCAGCAGCGGACCAAGCGGGGCCAACGTCCTGACTTTC
>.|TRBV7-6|few|TRBJ2-1
CASSHDYSEQFF
TGTGCCAGCAGCCACGACTACTCTGAGCAGTTCTTC
>.|TRBV15|.|TRBJ1-5
CATSRDFQPQHF
TGTGCCACCAGCAGAGATTTCCAGCCCCAGCATTTT
>TRBD1|TRBV9|.|TRBJ2-1
CASSVRAGTGVHEQFF
TGTGCCAGCAGCGTTCGGGCCGGGACAGGGGTACATGAGCAGTTCTTC
>TRBD1|TRBV7-9|.|TRBJ2-7
CASSPRTGHEQYF
TGTGCCAGCAGCCCCAGGACAGGGCACGAGCAGTACTTC
>TRBD2|TRBV7-3|.|TRBJ2-3
CASSPSAGFGDTQYF
TGTGCCAGCAGCCCCTCAGCGGGATTTGGAGATACGCAGTATTTT
>.|TRBV7-2|.|TRBJ2-1
CASSLRAGFYNEQFF
TGTGCCAGCAGCTTAAGGGCGGGATTTTACAATGAGCAGTTCTTC
>.|TRBV29-1|.|TRBJ2-5
CSVGAMETQYF
TGCAGCGTTGGTGCGATGGAGACCCAGTACTTC
>.|TRBV9|.|TRBJ2-7
CASSVEDGPYEQYF
TGTGCCAGCAGCGTAGAAGATGGACCCTACGAGCAGTACTTC
>TRBD1|TRBV7-2|.|TRBJ2-1
CASSHRSHGTGGFNEQFF
TGTGCCAGCAGCCACCGATCCCACGGGACAGGGGGCTTTAATGAGCAGTTCTTC
>TRBD2|TRBV7-8|once|TRBJ2-2
CASSLILASGELFF
TGTGCCAGCAGCTTAATACTAGCGTCCGGGGAGCTGTTTTTT
>.|TRBV18|.|TRBJ2-2
CASSLKRANTGELFF
TGTGCCAGCTCACTCAAACGGGCGAACACCGGGGAGCTGTTTTTT
>TRBD1|TRBV10-3|.|TRBJ2-1
CAISESGGTGATEQFF
TGTGCCATCAGTGAGTCGGGCGGGACAGGGGCGACTGAGCAGTTCTTC
>.|TRBV7-2|.|TRBJ2-6
CASSLTSGANVLTF
TGTGCCAGCAGCTTAACGTCTGGGGCCAACGTCCTGACTTTC
>.|TRBV18|.|TRBJ2-7
CASSQRQAYEQYF
TGTGCCAGCTCACAACGACAAGCCTACGAGCAGTACTTC
>TRBD2|TRBV2|.|TRBJ2-7
CASIDSRLAGYF
TGTGCCAGCATTGACAGCCGACTAGCGGGGTACTTC
>.|TRBV5-5|.|TRBJ2-5
CASSRWLVSQETQYF
TGTGCCAGCAGTCGGTGGCTAGTAAGCCAAGAGACCCAGTACTTC
>TRBD2|TRBV25-1|.|TRBJ2-1
CASSELSGRAYNEQFF
TGTGCCAGCAGTGAATTAAGCGGGAGGGCCTACAATGAGCAGTTCTTC
>.|TRBV7-2|.|TRBJ2-7
CASSLAESRIYEQYF
TGTGCCAGCAGCTTAGCTGAGAGTCGTATATACGAGCAGTACTTC
>TRBD2|TRBV7-2|once|TRBJ2-1
CASSLSAGGAFNEQFF
TGTGCCAGCAGCCTCTCAGCGGGAGGGGCTTTTAATGAGCAGTTCTTC
>.|TRBV30|.|TRBJ1-4
CAWSGGTIEKLFF
TGTGCCTGGAGCGGGGGGACAATTGAAAAACTGTTTTTT
>.|TRBV13|.|TRBJ2-3
CASSTRGGTDTQYF
TGTGCCAGCAGCACCAGGGGCGGCACAGATACGCAGTATTTT
>TRBD1|TRBV4-1|.|TRBJ2-1
CASSQDPAGGLSSYNEQFF
TGCGCCAGCAGCCAAGATCCGGCAGGGGGTCTTTCTTCCTACAATGAGCAGTTCTTC
>TRBD2|TRBV5-4|once|TRBJ2-3
CASSHTSGSTDTQYF
TGTGCCAGCAGCCACACTAGCGGGAGCACAGATACGCAGTATTTT
>.|TRBV7-9|.|TRBJ1-3
CASSLEGADGNTIYF
TGTGCCAGCAGCTTAGAAGGGGCAGACGGAAACACCATATATTTT